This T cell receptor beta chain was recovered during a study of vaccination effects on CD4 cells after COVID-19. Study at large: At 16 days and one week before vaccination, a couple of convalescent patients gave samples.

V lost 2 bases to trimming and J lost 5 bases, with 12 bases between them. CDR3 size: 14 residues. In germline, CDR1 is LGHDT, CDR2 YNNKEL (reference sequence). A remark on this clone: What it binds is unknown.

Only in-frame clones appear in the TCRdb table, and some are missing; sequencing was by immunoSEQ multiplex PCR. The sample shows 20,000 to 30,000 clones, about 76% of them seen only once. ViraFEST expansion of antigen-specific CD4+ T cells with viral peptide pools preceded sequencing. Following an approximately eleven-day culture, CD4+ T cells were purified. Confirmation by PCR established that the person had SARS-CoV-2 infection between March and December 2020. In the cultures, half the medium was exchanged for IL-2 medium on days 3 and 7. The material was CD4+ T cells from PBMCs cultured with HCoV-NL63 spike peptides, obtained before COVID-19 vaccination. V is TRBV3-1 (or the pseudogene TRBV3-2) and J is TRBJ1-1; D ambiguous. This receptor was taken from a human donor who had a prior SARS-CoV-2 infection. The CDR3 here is CASSQFLQGTEAFF. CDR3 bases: TGTGCCAGCAGCCAATTCCTGCAAGGAACTGAAGCTTTCTTT.